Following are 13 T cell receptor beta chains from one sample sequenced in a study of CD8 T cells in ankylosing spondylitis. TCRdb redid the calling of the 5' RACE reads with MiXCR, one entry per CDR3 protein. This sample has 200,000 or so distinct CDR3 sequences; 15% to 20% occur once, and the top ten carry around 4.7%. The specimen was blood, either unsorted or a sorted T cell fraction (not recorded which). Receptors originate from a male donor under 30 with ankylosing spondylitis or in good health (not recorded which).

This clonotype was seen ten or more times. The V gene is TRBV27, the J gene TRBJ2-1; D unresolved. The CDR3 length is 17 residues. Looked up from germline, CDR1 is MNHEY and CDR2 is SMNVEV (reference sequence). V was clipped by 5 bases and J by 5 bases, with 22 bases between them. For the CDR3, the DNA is TGTGCCAGCAGTCCAATCAATGGGCACCTAACCGACAATGAGCAGTTCTTC. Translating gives CASSPINGHLTDNEQFF.

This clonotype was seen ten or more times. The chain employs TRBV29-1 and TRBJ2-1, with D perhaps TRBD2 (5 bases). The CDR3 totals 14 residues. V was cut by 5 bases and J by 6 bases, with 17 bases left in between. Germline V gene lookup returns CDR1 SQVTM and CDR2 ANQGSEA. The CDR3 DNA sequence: TGCAGCGTTCCCGCGCTGGGTGCGGGCAATGAGCAGTTCTTC. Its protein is CSVPALGAGNEQFF.

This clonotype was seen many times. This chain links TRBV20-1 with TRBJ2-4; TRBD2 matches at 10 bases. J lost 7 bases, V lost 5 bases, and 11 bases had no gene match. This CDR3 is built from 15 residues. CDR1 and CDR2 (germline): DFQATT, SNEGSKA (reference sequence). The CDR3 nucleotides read TGCAGTGCTGGGGCTAGCGGGAGAATGGGGAACATTCAGTACTTC. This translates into CSAGASGRMGNIQYF.

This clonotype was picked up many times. The chain's CDR3 is CASSFRREYSPLHF. The CDR3 coding sequence is TGTGCCAGCAGTTTTCGCAGGGAGTATTCACCCCTCCACTTT. J is TRBJ1-6 and V is TRBV28, with D tentatively TRBD1 (5 bases). V lost 3 bases and J 8 bases, leaving 11 bases between the germline ends. The length of the CDR3 is 14 residues. The V gene's germline CDR1 is MDHEN and CDR2 SYDVKM.

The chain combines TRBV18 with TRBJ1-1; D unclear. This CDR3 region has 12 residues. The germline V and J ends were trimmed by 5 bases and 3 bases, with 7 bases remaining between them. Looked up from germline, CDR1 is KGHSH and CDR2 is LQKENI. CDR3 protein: CASSGRDTEAFF. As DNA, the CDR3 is TGTGCCAGCTCAGGGAGGGACACTGAAGCTTTCTTT.

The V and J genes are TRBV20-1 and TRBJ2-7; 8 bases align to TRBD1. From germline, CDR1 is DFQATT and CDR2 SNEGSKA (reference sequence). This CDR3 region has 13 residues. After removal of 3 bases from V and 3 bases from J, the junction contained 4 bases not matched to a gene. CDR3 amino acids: CSASPGTGYEQYF. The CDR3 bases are TGCAGTGCTAGTCCCGGGACAGGCTACGAGCAGTACTTC.

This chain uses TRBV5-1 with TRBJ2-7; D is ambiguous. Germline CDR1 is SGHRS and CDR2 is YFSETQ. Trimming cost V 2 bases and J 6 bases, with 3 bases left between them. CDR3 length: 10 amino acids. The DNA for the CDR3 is TGCGCCAGCAGCTTCCCCGAGCAGTACGTC. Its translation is CASSFPEQYV.

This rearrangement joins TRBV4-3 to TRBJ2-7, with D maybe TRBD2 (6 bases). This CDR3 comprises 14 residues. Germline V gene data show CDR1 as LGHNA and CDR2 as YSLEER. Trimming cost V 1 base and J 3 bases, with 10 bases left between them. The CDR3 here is CASSQGSGDYEQYF. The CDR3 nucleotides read TGCGCCAGCAGCCAAGGGTCGGGAGACTACGAGCAGTACTTC.

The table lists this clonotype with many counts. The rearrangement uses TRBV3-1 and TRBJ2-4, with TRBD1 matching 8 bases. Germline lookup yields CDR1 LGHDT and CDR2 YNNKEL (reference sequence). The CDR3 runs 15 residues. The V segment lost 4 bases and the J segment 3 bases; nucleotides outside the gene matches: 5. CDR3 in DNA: TGTGCCAGCAGCCGCGGGACAGGACACAAAAACATTCAGTACTTC. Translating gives CASSRGTGHKNIQYF.

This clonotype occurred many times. DNA for the CDR3: TGTGCCAGCAGTCCCTGGCGGGAGGGGAACAATGAGCAGTTCTTC. Its translation: CASSPWREGNNEQFF. The chain employs TRBV3-1 and TRBJ2-1, with TRBD2 matching 9 bases. J lost 5 bases, V lost 6 bases, and 8 bases had no gene match. This CDR3 is built from 15 residues. The germline V gene encodes CDR1 LGHDT and CDR2 YNNKEL (reference sequence).

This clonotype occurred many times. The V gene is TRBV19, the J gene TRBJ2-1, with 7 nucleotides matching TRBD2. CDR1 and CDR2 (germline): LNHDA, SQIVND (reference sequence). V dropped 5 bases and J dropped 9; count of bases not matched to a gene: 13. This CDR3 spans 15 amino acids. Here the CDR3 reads CASSLFLAVGPEQFF. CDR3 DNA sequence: TGTGCCAGTAGTTTGTTCCTAGCGGTCGGGCCTGAGCAGTTCTTC.

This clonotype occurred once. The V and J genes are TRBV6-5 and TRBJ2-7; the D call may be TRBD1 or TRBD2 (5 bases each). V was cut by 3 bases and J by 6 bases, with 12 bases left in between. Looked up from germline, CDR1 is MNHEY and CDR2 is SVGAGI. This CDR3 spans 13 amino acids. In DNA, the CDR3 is TGTGCCAGCAGTTATGGGACGCCGGGCGAGCAGTACTTC. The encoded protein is CASSYGTPGEQYF.

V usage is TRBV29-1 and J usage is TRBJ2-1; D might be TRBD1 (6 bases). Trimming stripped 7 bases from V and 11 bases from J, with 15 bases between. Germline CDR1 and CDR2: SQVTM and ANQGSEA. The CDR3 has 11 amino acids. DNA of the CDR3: TGCAGCGAGGCCCGTGGGGACAAGCAGTTCTTC. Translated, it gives CSEARGDKQFF.